This T cell receptor (beta chain) was recorded in a study of T cell repertoires in cytomegalovirus infection. Study background: Public TCR beta signature analysis indicated the presence of both CMV infection and matching HLA type. Overall study findings and caveats: Pooled public TCR beta family frequency picked out CMV carriers with the relevant HLA. It was HLA-C-restricted CMV-specific TCR beta clonotypes that dominated the response ex vivo.

This clonotype was seen ten or more times. Its matching antigen is unknown. TCRdb analysed the reads with MiXCR anew, one entry per CDR3 protein. This table holds approximately 500,000 distinct CDR3 sequences, more than 15% found once. The V gene end was trimmed by 5 bases and the J gene end by 10 bases; junction bases not matched to a gene: 8. Germline V gene sequence: CDR1 SSHAT, CDR2 FNYEAQ (reference sequence). The CDR3 spans 14 residues. This chain links TRBV7-7 with TRBJ2-1, with 10 bases matching TRBD2. The source is a human donor in good health (CMV status not recorded). Some clones in this sample may be carry-over from other donors' samples. Sequenced input: CD8+ T cells from PBMCs. CDR3 amino acids: CASSPGLAAGEQFF. DNA for the CDR3: TGTGCCAGCAGCCCAGGACTAGCGGCAGGGGAGCAGTTCTTC.